Each of the 21 T cell receptor beta chains below was sequenced from the same sample in a study of blood T cell repertoires in COVID-19. Profiling relied on immunoSEQ multiplex PCR, and the TCRdb table lists in-frame clones only, not all of them. The sample gives approximately 110,000 clones, approximately 70% of which show up once; 5% to 6.5% is in the top ten. Sequencing was carried out using peripheral blood. The receptors were gathered from an elderly man with acute or convalescent COVID-19.

This clone showed up many times. The V call is TRBV11-1, the J call TRBJ2-3; no clear D gene. V lost 0 bases and J 7 bases, leaving 8 bases between the germline ends. Germline CDR1 and CDR2: SGHAT and FQDESV (reference sequence). CDR3 length equals 13 residues. CDR3 DNA: TGTGCCAGCAGCTTAGCAGCACTAAATACGCAGTATTTT. Protein: CASSLAALNTQYF.

In its sample, this clone was seen many times. This chain joins TRBV6-5 and TRBJ2-5; 13 bases align to TRBD2. Germline V gene data show CDR1 as MNHEY and CDR2 as SVGAGI. V dropped 6 bases and J dropped 6; count of bases not matched to a gene: 4. The CDR3 spans 14 residues. The CDR3 DNA follows: TGTGCCAGCAGCTTCGGGACTAGCGGGAAGACCCAGTACTTC. Encoded protein: CASSFGTSGKTQYF.

This rearrangement joins TRBV18 to TRBJ1-1, with 7 nucleotides matching TRBD1. Per the germline V gene, CDR1 is KGHSH and CDR2 is LQKENI. The CDR3 spans 15 residues. J lost 6 bases, V lost 5 bases, and 12 bases had no gene match. CDR3 DNA sequence: TGTGCCAGCTCATCAGACAGGGCCTACGGGGCTGAAGCTTTCTTT. Its protein is CASSSDRAYGAEAFF.

V is TRBV7-8 and J is TRBJ2-5, with 7 bases identical to TRBD2. After removal of 5 bases from V and 2 bases from J, the junction contained 8 bases not matched to a gene. The CDR3 has 15 residues. Germline lookup yields CDR1 SGHVS and CDR2 FQNEAQ. This chain's CDR3 is CASSPPGRAQETQYF. The CDR3 DNA follows: TGTGCCAGCAGCCCCCCTGGGAGGGCACAAGAGACCCAGTACTTC.

J is TRBJ2-3 and V is TRBV6-6; TRBD2 agrees at 7 bases. This CDR3 spans 14 amino acids. CDR1 is MNHNY and CDR2 is SVGAGI in the germline V gene (reference sequence). Trimming took 11 bases from V and 2 from J; bases not matched to a gene: 10. CDR3 sequence (DNA): TGTGCCGGGTCTAGCGGCCGAGACACAGATACGCAGTATTTT. Protein product: CAGSSGRDTDTQYF.

The chain links TRBV15 to TRBJ2-5, with D uncertain. The germline CDR1 and CDR2 sequences are LNHNV and YYDKDF (reference sequence). V was trimmed by 4 bases and J by 5 bases, leaving 5 bases between them. This CDR3 contains 11 residues. CDR3 sequence reads: CATSNAETQYF. CDR3 DNA: TGTGCCACCAGCAACGCGGAGACCCAGTACTTC.

The chain links TRBV12-2 to TRBJ2-1; TRBD2 is taken as the D call from the table, unchecked against the DNA. TRBV12-2 is listed as a pseudogene. The CDR3 is made up of 19 amino acids. In nucleotides, the CDR3 is TGTGCAAGTCGTACCACCGGGACTAGTCCCTTTAGCTCCTACAATGAGCAGTTCTTC. Its translation: CASRTTGTSPFSSYNEQFF.

V is TRBV9 and J is TRBJ2-3; 7 bases are a match to TRBD2. CDR1 SGDLS and CDR2 YYNGEE come from the germline V gene. The ends lost 0 bases at V and 6 bases at J; junction bases unmatched: 7. The CDR3 is made up of 15 amino acids. The CDR3 sequence: CASSVGASGPDTQYF. The DNA of the CDR3 is TGTGCCAGCAGCGTAGGGGCTAGCGGTCCGGATACGCAGTATTTT.

This chain uses TRBV29-1 with TRBJ1-2, with TRBD1 matching 10 bases. V gave up 4 bases and J gave up 4 bases; unmatched junction bases: 6. The germline CDR1 and CDR2 sequences are SQVTM and ANQGSEA. The length of the CDR3 is 14 residues. DNA for the CDR3: TGCAGCGTTGCCATGGGACAGGGGTTCTATGGCTACACCTTC. The encoded protein is CSVAMGQGFYGYTF.

The rearrangement links TRBV11-1 to TRBJ2-5, with D tentatively TRBD2 (5 bases). Trimming took off 7 bases at V and 6 bases at J, with 18 bases between the two ends. The CDR3 sequence is 14 residues long. Germline CDR1 is SGHAT and CDR2 is FQDESV (reference sequence). The CDR3 DNA is TGTGCCAGCAACGACGCCGACGGGAAAAAGACCCAGTACTTC. It specifies CASNDADGKKTQYF. Variable domain in full (rest from reference TRBV11-1 and TRBJ2-5): EAEVAQSPRYKITEKSQAVAFWCDPISGHATLYWYRQILGQGPELLVQFQDESVVDDSQLPKDRFSAERLKGVDSTLKIQPAELGDSAMYLCASNDADGKKTQYFGPGTRLLVL.

This clone has at least ten counts. J is TRBJ1-3 and V is TRBV29-1; 8 bases match TRBD1. The CDR3 contains 14 residues. The V segment lost 6 bases and the J segment 0 bases; nucleotides outside the gene matches: 4. Germline V gives CDR1 SQVTM, CDR2 ANQGSEA. This CDR3 reads CSVRTGSSGNTIYF. CDR3 nucleotide sequence: TGCAGCGTCAGGACAGGGAGCTCTGGAAACACCATATATTTT. Drawing the rest from reference TRBV29-1 and TRBJ1-3, the complete variable domain is SAVISQKPSRDICQRGTSLTIQCQVDSQVTMMFWYRQQPGQSLTLIATANQGSEATYESGFVIDKFPISRPNLTFSTLTVSNMSPEDSSIYLCSVRTGSSGNTIYFGEGSWLTVV.

The genes are TRBV7-8 and TRBJ2-1, with 12 bases matching TRBD2. Unmatched junction bases numbered 11, after V lost 4 bases and J lost 4 bases. The CDR3 loop spans 18 amino acids. Per germline, CDR1 SGHVS and CDR2 FQNEAQ. Written as DNA, the CDR3 is TGTGCCAGCAGCTCCGCGGCGACTAGCGGGAGAGGTTACAATGAGCAGTTCTTC. It yields the protein CASSSAATSGRGYNEQFF.

V is TRBV7-2 and J is TRBJ2-5; D is possibly TRBD1 (5 bases). V shed 8 bases and J shed 5 bases, with 18 bases lying between them. Germline V lookup: CDR1 SGHTA, CDR2 FQGNSA. The CDR3 is made up of 14 amino acids. The CDR3 bases are TGTGCCAGCGCAATGGGCCAGGGTCGGGAGACCCAGTACTTC. Translated: CASAMGQGRETQYF.

V usage is TRBV4-3 and J usage is TRBJ2-6; D call uncertain. Trimming took 4 bases from V and 0 from J, leaving 7 bases between them. CDR1 LGHNA and CDR2 YSLEER come from the germline V gene. The CDR3 is 15 residues long. The chain's CDR3 is CASSRSLSGANVLTF. As DNA, the CDR3 is TGCGCCAGCAGCCGGAGCCTCTCTGGGGCCAACGTCCTGACTTTC.

V is TRBV5-1 and J is TRBJ2-5, with D possibly being TRBD2 (6 bases). CDR1 and CDR2 (germline): SGHRS, YFSETQ. The V end lost 0 bases, the J end lost 5 bases, and 11 bases lay between the germline ends. The CDR3 runs to 14 residues. Here the CDR3 reads CASSLALAPETQYF. The CDR3 nucleotides read TGCGCCAGCAGCTTGGCGCTAGCGCCCGAGACCCAGTACTTC. The whole variable domain, remainder taken from reference TRBV5-1 and TRBJ2-5, is KAGVTQTPRYLIKTRGQQVTLSCSPISGHRSVSWYQQTPGQGLQFLFEYFSETQRNKGNFPGRFSGRQFSNSRSEMNVSTLELGDSALYLCASSLALAPETQYFGPGTRLLVL.

This chain joins TRBV7-2 and TRBJ2-4; TRBD1 matches at 9 bases. The CDR3 is 15 amino acids. V shed 3 bases, J shed 1 base, and the junction held 1 base outside the gene matches. The germline CDR1 and CDR2 sequences are SGHTA and FQGNSA. CDR3 sequence reads: CASSFGQGAKNIQYF. The CDR3 DNA sequence: TGTGCCAGCAGCTTCGGACAGGGGGCCAAAAACATTCAGTACTTC.

CDR3 in amino acids: CASRQMGGTEAFF. As DNA, the CDR3 is TGTGCCAGCAGACAAATGGGGGGTACTGAAGCTTTCTTT. The chain joins TRBV27 to TRBJ1-1; TRBD1 is a possible D gene (5 bases). CDR3 length equals 13 residues. Per the germline V gene, CDR1 is MNHEY and CDR2 is SMNVEV (reference sequence). The ends were cut back, 6 bases at V and 5 bases at J, with 13 bases in the middle.

The chain carries TRBV2 and TRBJ2-3; 8 bases align to TRBD1. CDR1 is SNHLY and CDR2 is FYNNEI in the germline V gene. With 1 base clipped from V and 0 bases from J, the junction kept 6 bases outside the gene matches. The length of the CDR3 is 17 residues. CDR3 amino acids: CASSEDQGAVSTDTQYF. The CDR3 nucleotides read TGTGCCAGCAGTGAAGATCAGGGGGCGGTAAGCACAGATACGCAGTATTTT.

The chain carries TRBV4-3 and TRBJ1-4; 7 nucleotides line up with TRBD1. The CDR3 covers 18 residues. The V gene end was trimmed by 0 bases and the J gene end by 5 bases; junction bases not matched to a gene: 12. Germline CDR1 is LGHNA and CDR2 is YSLEER. CDR3 sequence: CASSQDPMGLRGNEKLFF. As DNA, the CDR3 is TGCGCCAGCAGCCAAGATCCGATGGGACTCAGGGGGAATGAAAAACTGTTTTTT.

This clone was found once. Other DNA sequences in the same sample also yield this CDR3. This rearrangement joins TRBV11-2 to TRBJ2-2, with D uncertain. Between the trimmed V and J ends, which lost 5 bases and 1 base, there was a span of 8 bases. Germline V gene sequence: CDR1 SGHAT, CDR2 FQNNGV. The CDR3 has 14 amino acids. As DNA, the CDR3 is TGTGCCAGCAGCCGTCGAGGGAACACCGGGGAGCTGTTTTTT. It is translated as CASSRRGNTGELFF.

The genes are TRBV9 and TRBJ2-1; D perhaps matches TRBD2 (5 bases). Germline values: CDR1 SGDLS, CDR2 YYNGEE. The ends were cut back, 3 bases at V and 2 bases at J, with 12 bases in the middle. This CDR3 region has 15 residues. CDR3 sequence: CASSALATPYNEQFF. CDR3 nucleotide sequence: TGTGCCAGCAGCGCGTTAGCGACTCCCTACAATGAGCAGTTCTTC.